A single sample is the source of the 13 T cell receptor beta chains below, sequenced in a study of cytomegalovirus exposure and HLA in healthy donors. PCR involved 60 Vbeta and 13 Jbeta primers. Sequencing was performed with immunoSEQ multiplex PCR; in TCRdb, only in-frame clones are kept and a portion is missing. The table shows roughly 61,000 clones, with roughly 90% occurring only once. Sequenced: PBMCs. Every receptor here comes from a young man in good health and CMV-seropositive.

This chain joins TRBV11-3 and TRBJ2-7; 10 bases are a match to TRBD2. There are 14 residues in the CDR3. The V and J ends lost 6 bases and 1 base, in that order; junction bases with no gene match: 3. Germline loops: CDR1 SGHNT, CDR2 YENEEA. The CDR3 loop reads CASRSSGRSYEQYF. In DNA form, the CDR3 reads TGTGCCAGCAGGAGTAGCGGGAGGTCCTACGAGCAGTACTTC.

The gene calls are TRBV7-9 and TRBJ1-1; perhaps TRBD1 as D (5 bases). This CDR3 has 14 amino acids. Germline CDR1 reads SEHNR; CDR2 reads FQNEAQ (reference sequence). The V end lost 1 base, the J end lost 3 bases, and 9 bases lay between the germline ends. The DNA for the CDR3 is TGTGCCAGCAGCTTAGGACAGATAGACACTGAAGCTTTCTTT. Translation: CASSLGQIDTEAFF.

The chain joins TRBV6-5 to TRBJ1-4, with a possible D match to TRBD1 (6 bases). This CDR3 comprises 14 residues. V shed 2 bases and J shed 11 bases, with 15 bases lying between them. Looked up from germline, CDR1 is MNHEY and CDR2 is SVGAGI. This CDR3 is CASSYAQGGQKLFF. CDR3 sequence (DNA): TGTGCCAGCAGTTACGCACAGGGCGGGCAGAAACTGTTTTTT.

CDR3 coding DNA: TGTGCCAGCAGTTACGTGCAGGGGTCCTTCTACGAGCAGTACTTC. This sequence encodes CASSYVQGSFYEQYF. The chain carries TRBV6-5 and TRBJ2-7; TRBD1 might be the D (6 bases). The CDR3 has 15 residues. The V gene lost 2 bases and the J gene lost 3 bases, with 14 bases spanning the gap. Germline assignment: CDR1 MNHEY and CDR2 SVGAGI.

The table lists this clone with a count of one. The rearrangement uses TRBV9 and TRBJ2-7; D is perhaps TRBD2 (6 bases). The CDR3 covers 15 residues. Deletions cut 0 bases from V and 7 bases from J, with 17 bases between. Germline CDR1 and CDR2: SGDLS and YYNGEE. The CDR3 loop reads CASSVEGTGGGEQYF. The CDR3 DNA sequence: TGTGCCAGCAGCGTAGAGGGAACCGGGGGAGGAGAGCAGTACTTC.

The CDR3 sequence is CASSEAVALSDTQYF. The CDR3 DNA sequence: TGTGCCAGCAGTGAAGCGGTGGCCCTTTCAGATACGCAGTATTTT. This chain connects TRBV2 to TRBJ2-3; D unclear. The V gene lost 0 bases and the J gene lost 4 bases, with 11 bases spanning the gap. CDR3 length: 15 residues. Germline V lookup: CDR1 SNHLY, CDR2 FYNNEI.

The chain employs TRBV11-3 and TRBJ1-2; D unclear. The germline V gene has CDR1 SGHNT and CDR2 YENEEA. V was clipped by 5 bases and J by 3 bases, with 13 bases between them. The CDR3 totals 14 residues. CDR3 protein: CASSTAMSDYGYTF. For the CDR3, the DNA is TGTGCCAGCAGCACCGCGATGAGTGACTATGGCTACACCTTC.

The chain has TRBV19 and TRBJ1-1; D possibly corresponds to TRBD1 (5 bases). V was shortened by 7 bases and J by 0 bases, with 15 bases between the two germline ends. CDR3 length equals 15 residues. Germline CDR1 LNHDA, CDR2 SQIVND (reference sequence). The CDR3 DNA reads TGTGCCAGTACCTGGACATTGGCCCTGAACACTGAAGCTTTCTTT. Translated, it gives CASTWTLALNTEAFF.

This chain uses TRBV6-5 with TRBJ1-4, with D unresolved. The CDR3 runs to 15 residues. The germline V and J ends were trimmed by 2 bases and 7 bases, with 14 bases remaining between them. Germline V gene data show CDR1 as MNHEY and CDR2 as SVGAGI. CDR3 coding DNA: TGTGCCAGCAGTTACGGCGCGGGAGCCGGTGAAAAACTGTTTTTT. This encodes CASSYGAGAGEKLFF.

The rearrangement links TRBV7-9 to TRBJ2-1, with D perhaps TRBD1 (6 bases). CDR1 SEHNR and CDR2 FQNEAQ come from the germline V gene (reference sequence). The CDR3 spans 12 residues. The CDR3 DNA reads as TGTTCCGGTACAGGGCTCTACAATGAGCAGTTCTTC. Translation: CSGTGLYNEQFF.

This chain connects TRBV30 to TRBJ2-6, with D hard to call. Looked up from germline, CDR1 is GTSNPN and CDR2 is SVGIG (reference sequence). V was shortened by 8 bases and J by 0 bases, with 8 bases between the two germline ends. The CDR3 spans 13 residues. CDR3 loop: CAVRISGANVLTF. Here the CDR3 DNA reads TGTGCCGTGAGGATCTCTGGGGCCAACGTCCTGACTTTC.

V is TRBV7-3 and J is TRBJ2-7; 9 nucleotides agree with TRBD1. Germline V CDR1 and CDR2: SGHTA, FQGTGA. The CDR3 loop spans 15 amino acids. V shed 1 base and J 5 bases; nucleotides not matched to a gene: 6. The CDR3 DNA reads as TGTGCCAGCAGCTTAATCGGGACAGGGATCCACGAGCAGTACTTC. This gives the protein CASSLIGTGIHEQYF.

The rearrangement uses TRBV25-1 and TRBJ2-2; 7 positions agree with TRBD1. Germline V gene data show CDR1 as MGHDK and CDR2 as SYGVNS. V trimming: 3 bases; J trimming: 6 bases; junction bases outside the gene matches: 10. The CDR3 runs 16 residues. CDR3 loop: CASSDSDRSWAGELFF. The CDR3 DNA follows: TGTGCCAGCAGTGATTCGGACAGGTCGTGGGCCGGGGAGCTGTTTTTT.